A single sample is the source of the 21 T cell receptor beta chains below, sequenced in a study of T-cell reconstitution after alpha-beta-depleted transplantation in children. The TCRbeta library incorporated unique molecular identifiers. TCRdb re-derived calls from the PCR reads in MiXCR, one entry per CDR3 protein. The sample includes just over 950,000 distinct CDR3 sequences, roughly 31% of them seen just once. The sample here was PBMCs, mostly from graft donor cells, taken 360 days after TCRalphabeta/CD19-depleted stem cell transplant. The receptors come from a boy younger than two who had a stem cell transplant for SCID, so the T cells may come from the graft donor.

The CDR3 reads CARASGLNEGDTQYF. The CDR3 bases are TGTGCAAGAGCCTCCGGGCTAAACGAGGGAGATACGCAGTATTTT. The rearrangement links TRBV30 to TRBJ2-3; a weak D match, TRBD2 (5 bases). CDR1 and CDR2 (germline): GTSNPN, SVGIG (reference sequence). The CDR3 is made up of 15 amino acids.

This clonotype has more than one count but fewer than ten. The genes are TRBV5-1 and TRBJ2-1; no definite D call. This CDR3 region has 12 residues. The V gene's germline CDR1 is SGHRS and CDR2 YFSETQ. V lost 4 bases, J lost 7 bases, and 9 bases lay in between. CDR3 nucleotide sequence: TGCGCCAGCAGCGGGTCGAGGAATGAGCAGTTCTTC. Translated: CASSGSRNEQFF.

The chain couples TRBV4-1 to TRBJ1-2, with 11 bases that match TRBD1. The CDR3 is 14 residues long. Trimming removed 4 bases from V and 8 bases from J; junction bases left unmatched: 6. Germline CDR1 is MGHRA and CDR2 is YSYEKL. CDR3 sequence: CASSRGQGAWGYTF. DNA for the CDR3: TGCGCCAGCAGCCGTGGACAGGGGGCTTGGGGCTACACCTTC.

The DNA for the CDR3 is TGCGCCAGCAGTGAGGAGGATCGAGCGAGGTCAGGTACAGATACGCAGTATTTT. It specifies CASSEEDRARSGTDTQYF. V gene TRBV10-1 combines with J gene TRBJ2-3; no clear D gene. V lost 2 bases to trimming and J lost 3 bases, with 21 bases between them. The CDR3 covers 18 residues. Germline V gene lookup returns CDR1 WNHNN and CDR2 SYGVQD (reference sequence).

This sequence joins TRBV4-1 and TRBJ2-1, with D perhaps matching TRBD1 (6 bases). CDR1 and CDR2 (germline): MGHRA, YSYEKL. Deletions cut 4 bases from V and 9 bases from J, with 22 bases between. The CDR3 length is 16 residues. The CDR3 protein is CASSRIGWTEQGEQFF. The CDR3 DNA follows: TGCGCCAGCAGCCGCATTGGTTGGACAGAACAGGGTGAGCAGTTCTTC.

The rearrangement joins TRBV12-3 or TRBV12-4 to TRBJ2-1; D is unclear. The CDR3 loop spans 15 amino acids. The ends were cut back, 3 bases at V and 4 bases at J, with 13 bases in the middle. In DNA form, the CDR3 reads TGTGCCAGCAGTTTCGTCGGGTCCGCATACAATGAGCAGTTCTTC. It is translated as CASSFVGSAYNEQFF.

The chain is built from TRBV12-3 or TRBV12-4 and TRBJ1-5; D ambiguous. The length of the CDR3 is 12 residues. V dropped 0 bases and J dropped 7 bases, with 4 bases sitting between them. The CDR3 DNA follows: TGTGCCAGCAGTTTAGCGCGGCAGCCCCAGCATTTT. Its protein is CASSLARQPQHF.

This chain uses TRBV7-2 with TRBJ2-7; D might be TRBD2 (7 bases). V was cut by 1 base and J by 7 bases, with 17 bases left in between. The CDR3 length is 15 residues. The germline V gene has CDR1 SGHTA and CDR2 FQGNSA. This CDR3 reads CASSLEGGGAWEQYF. The CDR3 nucleotides read TGTGCCAGCAGCTTAGAGGGGGGAGGGGCCTGGGAGCAGTACTTC.

The table lists this clonotype with a few counts. The V call is TRBV6-2 or TRBV6-3, the J call TRBJ2-1; 15 positions match TRBD2. The CDR3 has 15 amino acids. Germline assignment: CDR1 MNHEY and CDR2 SVGEGT. The V gene end was trimmed by 5 bases and the J gene end by 9 bases; junction bases not matched to a gene: 5. CDR3 loop: CASSRGLAGGPEQFF. The CDR3 DNA sequence: TGTGCCAGCAGTCGAGGACTAGCGGGGGGGCCTGAGCAGTTCTTC.

The table lists this clonotype with a few counts. This chain uses TRBV6-1 with TRBJ2-7; 8 bases match TRBD1. This CDR3 spans 14 amino acids. J gave up 2 bases and V 6 bases, and 6 bases lay outside the gene matches. Germline-derived CDR1 and CDR2 are MNHNS and SASEGT. The CDR3 DNA reads TGTGCCAGCAGCCATGGACAGGGACCCTACGAGCAGTACTTC. Translation gives CASSHGQGPYEQYF.

The sample holds a few counts of this clonotype. The rearrangement joins TRBV3-1 to TRBJ2-1, with TRBD2 matching over 10 bases. V shed 4 bases and J 6 bases; nucleotides not matched to a gene: 6. This CDR3 region has 15 residues. Germline CDR1 LGHDT, CDR2 YNNKEL (reference sequence). CDR3 in amino acids: CASSPAGGPGNEQFF. Written as DNA, the CDR3 is TGTGCCAGCAGCCCAGCGGGGGGGCCGGGCAATGAGCAGTTCTTC.

This clonotype was seen a few times. This chain connects TRBV12-3 or TRBV12-4 to TRBJ2-5; maybe TRBD1 (6 bases). Trimming left V 5 bases short and J 5 bases short, with 21 bases between. This CDR3 is 16 amino acids long. The CDR3 nucleotides are TGTGCCAGCAGTCCTATGAATGGGGGCGTCCGGGAGACCCAGTACTTC. Encoded protein: CASSPMNGGVRETQYF.

Here the CDR3 DNA reads TGTGCCAGCAGCTTAGCCCTAACATGGACAGGGGTAACCTATGAGGATGAAAAACTGTTTTTT. Its translation: CASSLALTWTGVTYEDEKLFF. This chain connects TRBV7-2 to TRBJ1-4; 9 bases map to TRBD1. Germline loops: CDR1 SGHTA, CDR2 FQGNSA. V lost 0 bases to trimming and J lost 6 bases; unmatched junction nucleotides: 20. The CDR3 runs to 21 residues.

This clonotype was detected a few times. The chain combines TRBV6-5 with TRBJ2-7; D not certain. The CDR3 is 16 residues long. Trimming left V 2 bases short and J 5 bases short, with 19 bases between. Germline-derived CDR1 and CDR2 are MNHEY and SVGAGI. The CDR3 DNA reads as TGTGCCAGCAGTTACCGTTCTGTGTTTCTGGCCGACGAGCAGTACTTC. This sequence encodes CASSYRSVFLADEQYF.

This chain joins TRBV6-9 and TRBJ1-2; 8 positions agree with TRBD1. CDR3 length equals 15 residues. J was trimmed by 7 bases and V by 0 bases; bases with no gene match: 7. The germline V gene has CDR1 MNHGY and CDR2 SVAAGI. CDR3 coding DNA: TGTGCCAGCAGTTATTCAAACAGGGGGTACCGTGGCTACACCTTC. Protein: CASSYSNRGYRGYTF.

V gene TRBV28 combines with J gene TRBJ2-2; unclear D gene. This CDR3 region has 13 residues. CDR1 and CDR2 from the germline V gene are MDHEN and SYDVKM. The germline V and J ends were trimmed by 4 bases and 4 bases, with 7 bases remaining between them. The CDR3 loop reads CASSSMVTGELFF. The DNA for the CDR3 is TGTGCCAGCAGTTCGATGGTCACCGGGGAGCTGTTTTTT.

This clonotype has a handful of counts. The chain joins TRBV10-3 to TRBJ2-5; perhaps TRBD1 as D (7 bases). CDR3 length: 16 amino acids. Germline V gene lookup returns CDR1 ENHRY and CDR2 SYGVKD. The V and J ends lost 4 bases and 5 bases respectively, with 20 bases between them. In nucleotides, the CDR3 is TGTGCCATCAGTGGTCAGGGGGGTGGATACGCGGAGACCCAGTACTTC. Its translation is CAISGQGGGYAETQYF.

This clonotype was seen a handful of times. This chain connects TRBV7-8 to TRBJ2-3; maybe TRBD2 (5 bases). The V gene lost 3 bases and the J gene lost 4 bases, with 8 bases spanning the gap. This CDR3 is 13 amino acids long. Germline values: CDR1 SGHVS, CDR2 FQNEAQ. The CDR3 protein is CASSFMRADTQYF. The DNA for the CDR3 is TGTGCCAGCAGCTTTATGAGGGCAGATACGCAGTATTTT.

This clonotype has only a few counts. The chain combines TRBV5-4 with TRBJ2-7; a weak D match, TRBD1 (6 bases). CDR3 length: 13 amino acids. V lost 4 bases, J lost 7 bases, and 15 bases lay in between. Germline CDR1 and CDR2: SGHNT and YYREEE (reference sequence). CDR3 region: CASSGPDRKEQYF. The CDR3 DNA reads as TGTGCCAGCAGCGGACCGGACAGAAAAGAGCAGTACTTC.

This clonotype was seen repeatedly, ten times or more. The chain has TRBV7-2 and TRBJ2-7, with D perhaps matching TRBD1 or TRBD2 (6 bases each). V lost 1 base to trimming and J lost 5 bases, with 12 bases between them. From germline, CDR1 is SGHTA and CDR2 FQGNSA. The CDR3 length is 14 residues. CDR3 bases: TGTGCCAGCAGCTTAGTGGGGGGCCGGGACGAGCAGTACTTC. Its translation: CASSLVGGRDEQYF.

This clonotype was picked up a small number of times. The J gene is TRBJ2-5, the V gene TRBV29-1, with D possibly being TRBD2 (5 bases). Per germline, CDR1 SQVTM and CDR2 ANQGSEA. The CDR3 runs 13 residues. The ends were cut back, 0 bases at V and 7 bases at J, with 12 bases in the middle. The CDR3 here is CSVEDPGVRTQYF. Here the CDR3 DNA reads TGCAGCGTTGAAGATCCCGGGGTTCGGACCCAGTACTTC.